These 8 T cell receptor beta chains were sequenced from one sample in a study of immune characteristics of hereditary and idiopathic chronic pancreatitis. Generated by immunoSEQ multiplex PCR, the TCRdb table keeps only in-frame clones and is missing some. The sample contains about 9,400 clones, roughly 77% of which appear only once. Total pancreatectomy with islet autotransplantation was the source of the chronic pancreatitis pancreas tissue. What was sequenced was pancreas tissue with idiopathic chronic pancreatitis. These receptor sequences come from a human donor with chronic pancreatitis.

The V gene is TRBV7-9, the J gene TRBJ2-2, with a tentative D call TRBD2 (5 bases). CDR3 size: 16 residues. Germline CDR1 is SEHNR and CDR2 is FQNEAQ (reference sequence). V was cut by 1 base and J by 0 bases, with 9 bases left in between. In nucleotides, the CDR3 is TGTGCCAGCAGCTTAGTCAGAGGGACGAACACCGGGGAGCTGTTTTTT. Protein sequence: CASSLVRGTNTGELFF. Filled out from reference TRBV7-9 and TRBJ2-2, the complete variable domain reads DTGVSQNPRHKITKRGQNVTFRCDPISEHNRLYWYRQTLGQGPEFLTYFQNEAQLEKSRLLSDRFSAERPKGSFSTLEIQRTEQGDSAMYLCASSLVRGTNTGELFFGEGSRLTVL.

This clone was seen a single time. The genes are TRBV19 and TRBJ2-1; 7 nucleotides match TRBD2. Germline assignment: CDR1 LNHDA and CDR2 SQIVND (reference sequence). The CDR3 consists of 15 residues. The trim removed 3 bases at V and 8 bases at J, leaving 10 bases unmatched. CDR3 DNA sequence: TGTGCCAGTAGTATTAGGGGCGGGGGACTCGATGAGCAGTTCTTC. Translation: CASSIRGGGLDEQFF.

The chain links TRBV5-8 to TRBJ1-6, with 9 bases lining up with TRBD1. With V trimmed by 3 bases and J by 9 bases, 4 bases remained unmatched. Germline V gene lookup returns CDR1 SGHTS and CDR2 YDEGEE. CDR3 length: 14 amino acids. The CDR3 coding sequence is TGTGCCAGCAGCTCCGACAGGGGGAGTTCACCCCTCCACTTT. Translation: CASSSDRGSSPLHF.

J is TRBJ1-1 and V is TRBV7-8, with D perhaps TRBD1 (6 bases). CDR1 is SGHVS, CDR2 FQNEAQ, per germline. With 1 base removed from V and 3 bases from J, the gap between germline ends came to 24 bases. The CDR3 covers 19 residues. Written as DNA, the CDR3 is TGTGCCAGCAGCTTAGTCTCGGTCGGCAGGGGTAGGATAGACACTGAAGCTTTCTTT. It codes for CASSLVSVGRGRIDTEAFF.

The CDR3 DNA follows: TGTGCCAGCAGCCGGGACAGGGTGGCAGATACGCAGTATTTT. Encoded protein: CASSRDRVADTQYF. The rearrangement joins TRBV28 to TRBJ2-3; 9 bases line up with TRBD1. After removal of 6 bases from V and 4 bases from J, the junction contained 5 bases not matched to a gene. This CDR3 is 14 amino acids long. The germline CDR1 and CDR2 sequences are MDHEN and SYDVKM. Full variable domain (missing parts from reference TRBV28 and TRBJ2-3): DVKVTQSSRYLVKRTGEKVFLECVQDMDHENMFWYRQDPGLGLRLIYFSYDVKMKEKGDIPEGYSVSREKKERFSLILESASTNQTSMYLCASSRDRVADTQYFGPGTRLTVL.

This clone was recorded a few times. V and J are TRBV7-9 and TRBJ1-1; 9 nucleotides line up with TRBD1. Germline V CDR1 and CDR2: SEHNR, FQNEAQ (reference sequence). After removal of 1 base from V and 3 bases from J, the junction contained 3 bases not matched to a gene. The CDR3 extends over 15 amino acids. The CDR3 sequence: CASSLDRGPHTEAFF. The CDR3 DNA reads TGTGCCAGCAGCTTAGACAGGGGGCCCCACACTGAAGCTTTCTTT. Using reference TRBV7-9 and TRBJ1-1 for the parts outside the CDR3, the full variable domain is DTGVSQNPRHKITKRGQNVTFRCDPISEHNRLYWYRQTLGQGPEFLTYFQNEAQLEKSRLLSDRFSAERPKGSFSTLEIQRTEQGDSAMYLCASSLDRGPHTEAFFGQGTRLTVV.

This clone was detected a few times. CDR3 nucleotide sequence: TGCGCCACCGGACAGGGAGACACAGATACGCAGTATTTT. Its protein is CATGQGDTDTQYF. The gene calls are TRBV10-1 and TRBJ2-3, with 8 bases identical to TRBD1. The junction had 5 bases not matched to a gene; V was cut back by 10 bases and J by 2 bases. The CDR3 is made up of 13 amino acids. The germline gives CDR1 WNHNN, CDR2 SYGVQD (reference sequence).

V gene TRBV18 combines with J gene TRBJ1-1; possible D gene TRBD1, 5 bases. Trimming pared 6 bases from V and 1 base from J, leaving 9 bases between. The V gene's germline CDR1 is KGHSH and CDR2 LQKENI. CDR3 length equals 13 residues. The CDR3 DNA reads as TGTGCCAGCTCCACAGACAGGAACACTGAAGCTTTCTTT. Its protein product is CASSTDRNTEAFF.